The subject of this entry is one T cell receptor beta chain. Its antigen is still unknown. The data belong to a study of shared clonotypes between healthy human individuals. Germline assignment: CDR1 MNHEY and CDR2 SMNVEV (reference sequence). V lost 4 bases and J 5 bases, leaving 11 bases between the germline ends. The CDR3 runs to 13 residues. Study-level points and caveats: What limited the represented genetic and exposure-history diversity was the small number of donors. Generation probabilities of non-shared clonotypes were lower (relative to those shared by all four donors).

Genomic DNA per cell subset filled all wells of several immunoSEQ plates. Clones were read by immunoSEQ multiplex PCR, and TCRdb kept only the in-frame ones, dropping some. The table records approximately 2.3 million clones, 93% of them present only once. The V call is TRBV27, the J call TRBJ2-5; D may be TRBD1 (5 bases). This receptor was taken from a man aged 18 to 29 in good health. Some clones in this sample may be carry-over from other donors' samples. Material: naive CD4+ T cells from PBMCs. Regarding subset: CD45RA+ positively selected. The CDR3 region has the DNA TGTGCCAGCAGTTCTGGGGCCCGGGAGACCCAGTACTTC. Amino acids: CASSSGARETQYF.